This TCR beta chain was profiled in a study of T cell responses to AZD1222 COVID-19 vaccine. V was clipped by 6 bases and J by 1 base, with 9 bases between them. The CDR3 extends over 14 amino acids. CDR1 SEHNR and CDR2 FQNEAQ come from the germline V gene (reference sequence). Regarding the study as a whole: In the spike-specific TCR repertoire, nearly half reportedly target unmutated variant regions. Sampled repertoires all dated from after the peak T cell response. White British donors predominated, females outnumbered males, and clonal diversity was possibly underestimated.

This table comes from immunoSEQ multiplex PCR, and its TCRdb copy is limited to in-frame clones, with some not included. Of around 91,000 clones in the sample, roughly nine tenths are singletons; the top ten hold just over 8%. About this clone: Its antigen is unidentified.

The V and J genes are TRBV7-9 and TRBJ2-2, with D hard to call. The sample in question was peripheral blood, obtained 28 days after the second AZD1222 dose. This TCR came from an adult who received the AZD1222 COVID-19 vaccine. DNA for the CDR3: TGTGCCAGCAGTATCTTGGGGAACACCGGGGAGCTGTTTTTT. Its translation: CASSILGNTGELFF.